There are a few counts of the clone carrying this T cell receptor (beta chain). What it binds is not known. The DNA ends 3 residues before the CDR3 does, and the rest of the CDR3 is filled in from the germline J gene. The data were taken from a study of T cell clonality in common variable immunodeficiency. Study-level results: Links between repertoire features and CVID complications were heterogeneity-limited. CVID subjects showed higher TCRbeta clonality than healthy controls. Reportedly, TCR beta sequences from common variable immunodeficiency showed fewer deletions and N-nucleotide insertions. Shared TCRbeta clones were fewer between CVID subjects than controls.

The CDR3 loop spans 15 amino acids. Germline CDR1 reads SGHRS; CDR2 reads YFSETQ. V lost 3 bases, J lost 0 bases, and 9 bases lay in between. Blood came from CVID subjects not ill and not taking immunomodulatory or immunosuppressive medication. Clones were sequenced by immunoSEQ multiplex PCR, and TCRdb holds only the in-frame ones, with some missing. This sample carries 25,000 to 35,000 clones, none of them present only once. Sequencing was performed on peripheral blood mononuclear cells. The chain combines TRBV5-1 with TRBJ1-4; no definite D call. This sequence was found in a human donor with common variable immunodeficiency. The CDR3 DNA, read in part, is TGCGCCAGCAGCTATTCTATTGCAACTAATGAAAAA. Its protein is CASSYSIATNEK. The entire CDR3 protein is CASSYSIATNEKLFF.